The clone carrying this T cell receptor (beta chain) was seen a few times. Germline values: CDR1 SGHTA, CDR2 FQGNSA. With 7 bases removed from V and 5 bases from J, the gap between germline ends came to 18 bases. The length of the CDR3 is 15 residues. The data stem from a study of human T cells and chemical hapten exposure. Described time point: patch test 3, about 24 weeks after DPC sensitization. The sample's treatment: therapeutic diphenylcyclopropenone sensitization with weekly scalp DPC. TCRdb passed the RACE reads through MiXCR, listing each CDR3 protein once. This table holds more than 150,000 distinct CDR3 sequences, under 25% found once.

The chain links TRBV7-2 to TRBJ2-1, with D perhaps given as TRBD1 or TRBD2 (6 bases each). The sequence was collected from a woman in her thirties or forties with alopecia areata. Some clones in this sample may be carry-over from other donors' samples. This material consisted of whole blood, taken in connection with sensitization to the hapten diphenylcyclopropenone (DPC). The CDR3: CASNLRGVADNEQFF. The CDR3 nucleotides read TGTGCCAGCAACCTAAGGGGGGTAGCGGACAATGAGCAGTTCTTC.